These 7 T cell receptor beta chains originate from one sample sequenced in a study of CD8 T cells in Susac syndrome. RNA in amounts of roughly 0.5 to 1 ug was reverse transcribed with random hexamers. Using its own MiXCR run on the immunoSEQ multiplex PCR reads, TCRdb lists one record per CDR3 protein. This sample yields hundreds of thousands of distinct CDR3 sequences, of which approximately 89% are seen a single time; about 0.12% belongs to the top ten. Sequencing used CD8+ T cells from PBMCs. These receptors were obtained from a human donor with multiple sclerosis.

V gene TRBV28 combines with J gene TRBJ2-7, with a weak D call TRBD2 (6 bases). The V gene's germline CDR1 is MDHEN and CDR2 SYDVKM. The CDR3 has 14 amino acids. Trimming left V 3 bases short and J 3 bases short, with 12 bases between. The CDR3 region is CASSFAGRLYEQYF. CDR3 DNA: TGTGCCAGCAGTTTCGCGGGAAGACTCTACGAGCAGTACTTC.

This clonotype appeared a few times. The chain couples TRBV5-4 to TRBJ1-3; D gene uncertain. The V and J ends lost 4 bases and 3 bases respectively, with 14 bases between them. The germline V gene has CDR1 SGHNT and CDR2 YYREEE (reference sequence). The CDR3 sequence is 15 residues long. DNA for the CDR3: TGTGCCAGCAGCCGTGTAGGCAATGGTGGAAACACCATATATTTT. Translation gives CASSRVGNGGNTIYF.

The V gene is TRBV29-1, the J gene TRBJ1-1; perhaps TRBD1 as D (5 bases). Germline V CDR1 and CDR2: SQVTM, ANQGSEA. V lost 5 bases and J 7 bases, leaving 8 bases between the germline ends. The CDR3 consists of 10 residues. CDR3 protein: CSVRRGEAFF. The DNA of the CDR3 is TGCAGCGTTCGTAGGGGTGAAGCTTTCTTT.

The chain couples TRBV29-1 to TRBJ2-2; a weak D match, TRBD1 (5 bases). This CDR3 contains 14 residues. V was shortened by 4 bases and J by 1 base, with 10 bases between the two germline ends. CDR1 is SQVTM and CDR2 is ANQGSEA in the germline V gene. The CDR3 loop reads CSVVAGMNTGELFF. CDR3 sequence (DNA): TGCAGCGTTGTGGCAGGGATGAACACCGGGGAGCTGTTTTTT.

This clonotype was counted between two and nine times. A junction boundary mismatches the germline segment, possibly from a read error. V usage is TRBV7-9 and J usage is TRBJ1-1; D gene ambiguous. Germline CDR1 reads SEHNR; CDR2 reads FQNEAQ (reference sequence). The CDR3 length is 14 residues. The CDR3, as DNA: TGTGCCAGCAGTTTAGTGCGGATGAACACTGAAGCTTTCTTT. It is translated as CASSLVRMNTEAFF.

The chain recombines TRBV12-3 or TRBV12-4 with TRBJ1-1; D remains unclear. This CDR3 contains 13 residues. V shed 6 bases and J shed 3 bases, with 11 bases lying between them. The CDR3 loop is CASSQRADTEAFF. The CDR3 coding sequence is TGTGCCAGCAGCCAACGGGCGGACACTGAAGCTTTCTTT.

V gene TRBV14 combines with J gene TRBJ1-5, with D possibly TRBD1 on 5 matching bases. V dropped 3 bases and J dropped 0 bases, with 9 bases sitting between them. Germline CDR1 and CDR2: SGHDN and FVKESK. The CDR3 has 15 residues. The CDR3 region has the DNA TGTGCCAGCAGCCAGGGGCGCGGTAGCAATCAGCCCCAGCATTTT. Protein sequence: CASSQGRGSNQPQHF.